Listed below are T cell receptor beta chains from one sample, sequenced in a study of T cell repertoires and HLA-DP antigens. No antigens are known for them. Assay: immunoSEQ multiplex PCR; the TCRdb copy retains only in-frame clones and omits some. Of over 100,000 clones listed, 85% to 95% are singletons. The specimen was CD4+ T cells from PBMCs. The receptors here all came from a woman aged 18-29 years in good health and CMV-seronegative. CDR3s include the opening cysteine and the closing phenylalanine or tryptophan. The D gene is left open where the match is weak. Size tells how often a clone was seen (once, few, many) or the class of an expanded clone, and some rows leave it out.

d_call j_call clone_size v_call cdr3_aa cdr3_nt
NA TRBJ1-1 NA TRBV19 CASSPRWDVNTEAFF TGTGCCAGTAGCCCTCGGTGGGACGTGAACACTGAAGCTTTCTTT
NA TRBJ2-3 NA TRBV2 CASSQLLKTQYF TGTGCCAGCAGTCAACTTCTAAAGACGCAGTATTTT
NA TRBJ2-6 NA TRBV7-8 CASSSSGAIAGANVLTF TGTGCCAGCAGCTCATCCGGGGCGATTGCTGGGGCCAACGTCCTGACTTTC
TRBD1 TRBJ1-2 NA TRBV6-5 CASSYTDRGQGGYTF TGTGCCAGCAGTTACACGGACAGGGGGCAGGGGGGCTACACCTTC
NA TRBJ1-3 NA TRBV18 CASSGASGNTIYF TGTGCCAGCTCGGGGGCCTCTGGAAACACCATATATTTT
NA TRBJ2-1 NA TRBV5-4 CASSLVGGGEQFF TGTGCCAGCAGCTTGGTGGGTGGCGGAGAGCAGTTCTTC
NA TRBJ1-2 NA TRBV7-9 CASSPGWGNGYTF TGTGCCAGCAGCCCGGGTTGGGGAAATGGCTACACCTTC
NA TRBJ2-3 NA TRBV6-5 CASSLRKGLDTQYF TGTGCCAGCAGTCTGCGGAAGGGGTTGGATACGCAGTATTTT
TRBD1 TRBJ2-5 NA TRBV9 CASSVGGTVRETQYF TGTGCCAGCAGCGTAGGTGGGACAGTAAGGGAGACCCAGTACTTC
TRBD2 TRBJ2-5 NA TRBV4-1 CASSRITSAQETQYF TGCGCCAGCAGCCGGATTACTAGCGCTCAAGAGACCCAGTACTTC
TRBD1 TRBJ2-1 once TRBV7-9 CASSVPGQGAQNEQFF TGTGCCAGCAGCGTTCCGGGACAGGGGGCGCAAAATGAGCAGTTCTTC
NA TRBJ1-1 NA TRBV10-3 CAISQLAGENTEAFF TGTGCCATCAGTCAATTGGCAGGAGAGAACACTGAAGCTTTCTTT
TRBD2 TRBJ2-5 NA TRBV5-1 CASSGGLAAETQYF TGCGCCAGCAGCGGCGGACTAGCGGCGGAGACCCAGTACTTC
TRBD1 TRBJ1-2 few TRBV27 CASSPGDRVNGYTF TGTGCCAGCAGTCCCGGGGACAGGGTAAATGGCTACACCTTC
NA TRBJ2-5 NA TRBV2 CASTPGATFLGTQYF TGTGCCAGCACCCCCGGGGCTACCTTCCTCGGGACCCAGTACTTC
NA TRBJ1-1 NA TRBV7-2 CASSLAPRPNTEAFF TGTGCCAGCAGCTTAGCCCCTAGACCTAACACTGAAGCTTTCTTT
NA TRBJ2-5 NA TRBV30 CAWSVATETQYF TGTGCCTGGAGTGTGGCTACCGAGACCCAGTACTTC
NA TRBJ1-1 few TRBV6-1 CASRRFRGSDTEAFF TGTGCCAGCAGGAGATTCAGGGGTTCCGACACTGAAGCTTTCTTT
NA TRBJ2-1 NA TRBV5-1 CASSSRRLRYNYNEQFF TGCGCCAGCAGCTCGCGACGCCTACGTTACAATTACAATGAGCAGTTCTTC
NA TRBJ2-3 many TRBV7-2 CASSSYTFTDTQYF TGTGCCAGCAGCTCTTACACCTTCACAGATACGCAGTATTTT
NA TRBJ1-3 NA TRBV9 CASSPGTVGFHSSGNTIYF TGTGCCAGCAGCCCCGGGACGGTGGGGTTCCATAGCTCTGGAAACACCATATATTTT
TRBD1 TRBJ2-3 NA TRBV7-9 CASSKTGADTDTQYF TGTGCCAGCAGCAAGACAGGGGCTGACACAGATACGCAGTATTTT
NA TRBJ2-3 NA TRBV11-2 CASSLGGVGTDTQYF TGTGCCAGCAGCTTAGGGGGGGTCGGCACAGATACGCAGTATTTT
NA TRBJ1-1 NA TRBV5-1 CASRTVRNTEAFF TGCGCCAGCCGGACAGTCAGGAACACTGAAGCTTTCTTT
NA TRBJ1-1 NA TRBV30 CAWKGTSMNTEAFF TGTGCCTGGAAGGGGACAAGCATGAACACTGAAGCTTTCTTT
NA TRBJ1-2 NA TRBV4-2 CASSQDLSRGNYGYTF TGTGCCAGCAGCCAAGATCTCTCCCGGGGGAACTATGGCTACACCTTC
TRBD1 TRBJ2-5 NA TRBV7-7 CASSLGSVRGMETQYF TGTGCTAGCAGCTTAGGATCGGTCAGGGGGATGGAGACCCAGTACTTC
NA TRBJ2-2 NA TRBV6-4 CASSEMRDTPDTGELFF TGTGCCAGCAGTGAGATGAGGGACACCCCGGACACCGGGGAGCTGTTTTTT
TRBD1 TRBJ1-4 NA TRBV28 CASSETDRAKLFF TGTGCCAGCAGTGAAACGGACAGGGCAAAACTGTTTTTT
NA TRBJ2-7 NA TRBV18 CASSPYPSAYEQYF TGTGCCAGCTCACCATACCCTAGCGCCTACGAGCAGTACTTC
NA TRBJ2-7 once TRBV6-1 CASSKTDLQDEQYF TGTGCCAGCAGTAAGACGGACCTCCAAGACGAGCAGTACTTC
TRBD1 TRBJ2-7 NA TRBV28 CASSLGTVTYEQYF TGTGCCAGCAGTCTAGGGACAGTAACCTACGAGCAGTACTTC
NA TRBJ2-1 NA TRBV19 CASSMGGVPEQFF TGTGCCAGTAGTATGGGGGGAGTACCCGAGCAGTTCTTC
TRBD2 TRBJ2-1 NA TRBV5-3 CARSGWASGGEQFF TGTGCCAGAAGTGGCTGGGCTAGCGGGGGTGAGCAGTTCTTC
TRBD1 TRBJ1-2 few TRBV7-9 CASTPGQPVYYGYTF TGTGCCAGCACCCCGGGACAGCCTGTTTACTATGGCTACACCTTC
NA TRBJ2-6 few TRBV28 CASSSRTGANVLTF TGTGCCAGCAGTTCCCGGACTGGGGCCAACGTCCTGACTTTC
TRBD2 TRBJ2-3 NA TRBV11-2 CASRLPGVRGDTQYF TGTGCCAGCCGACTTCCCGGGGTGCGGGGGGATACGCAGTATTTT
NA TRBJ1-1 NA TRBV7-2 CASSLSLNTEAFF TGTGCCAGCAGCTTGAGTCTTAACACTGAAGCTTTCTTT
NA TRBJ1-2 NA TRBV6-1 CASSAGSPYYGYTF TGTGCCAGCAGTGCGGGGAGTCCTTACTATGGCTACACCTTC
TRBD1 TRBJ1-5 NA TRBV2 CASRTGTGSNQPQHF TGTGCCAGCAGAACCGGGACAGGGTCCAATCAGCCCCAGCATTTT
NA TRBJ2-2 NA TRBV7-9 CASSFTNTGELFF TGTGCCAGCAGCTTTACGAACACCGGGGAGCTGTTTTTT
TRBD2 TRBJ2-3 NA TRBV11-2 CASSLTSQRTDTQYF TGTGCCAGCAGCTTGACTAGCCAACGGACAGATACGCAGTATTTT
TRBD1 TRBJ2-5 once TRBV5-1 CASSHDRVETQYF TGCGCCAGCAGCCACGACAGGGTAGAGACCCAGTACTTC
NA TRBJ1-4 NA TRBV6-6 CASSSDRTRLFF TGTGCCAGCAGTTCCGACAGGACTCGGCTGTTTTTT
TRBD1 TRBJ1-4 NA TRBV7-9 CASSLTSTGWNEKLFF TGTGCCAGCAGCTTAACCTCGACAGGGTGGAATGAAAAACTGTTTTTT
NA TRBJ1-2 NA TRBV6-5 CASRGPNYGYTF TGTGCCAGCAGAGGACCGAACTATGGCTACACCTTC
TRBD2 TRBJ2-6 NA TRBV28 CASTTGGAGANVLTF TGTGCCAGCACTACGGGGGGGGCTGGGGCCAACGTCCTGACTTTC
NA TRBJ2-5 NA TRBV19 CASSIRGPGQETQYF TGTGCCAGTAGTATAAGGGGACCGGGCCAAGAGACCCAGTACTTC
TRBD2 TRBJ2-2 once TRBV5-1 CASSLVASGAVSGELFF TGCGCCAGCAGCTTGGTGGCTAGCGGGGCGGTTTCCGGGGAGCTGTTTTTT
NA TRBJ2-1 NA TRBV11-2 CASSPIGSGSYNEQFF TGTGCCAGCAGCCCGATCGGCTCCGGCTCCTACAATGAGCAGTTCTTC